Below, 19 T cell receptor beta chains from the same sample are listed, as sequenced in a study of T cells after yellow fever vaccination. MiXCR, applied by TCRdb to the 5' RACE reads, yields one record per CDR3 protein. The sample has some 500,000 distinct CDR3 sequences; approximately 15% are singletons. The sequencing here drew on PBMCs, taken on the day of the yellow fever booster vaccination. The receptors were sampled from a young man who received the YFV17D yellow fever vaccine.

This clonotype has just one count. The chain is built from TRBV9 and TRBJ2-2; D gene unclear. The CDR3 is 12 residues long. With 2 bases removed from V and 7 bases from J, the gap between germline ends came to 6 bases. Germline V gene data show CDR1 as SGDLS and CDR2 as YYNGEE. The CDR3 spells CASSVSVGELFF. The CDR3 DNA follows: TGTGCCAGCAGCGTCTCAGTCGGGGAGCTGTTTTTT.

This clonotype has only a few counts. The genes are TRBV27 and TRBJ2-1; TRBD1 matches at 7 bases. The germline gives CDR1 MNHEY, CDR2 SMNVEV (reference sequence). The CDR3 sequence is 15 residues long. Trimming cost V 8 bases and J 7 bases; bases outside gene matches: 14. CDR3 sequence: CASRQGLSSFNEQFF. The DNA for the CDR3 is TGTGCCAGCCGACAGGGTCTCTCTTCGTTTAATGAGCAGTTCTTC.

The rearrangement uses TRBV12-3 or TRBV12-4 and TRBJ2-6; D remains unclear. V gave up 8 bases and J gave up 0 bases, with 11 bases separating them. The CDR3 spans 15 residues. The CDR3 loop is CASRQQYSGANVLTF. CDR3 DNA: TGTGCCAGCCGGCAACAGTACTCTGGGGCCAACGTCCTGACTTTC.

This clonotype was observed a few times. J is TRBJ2-5 and V is TRBV18, with D tentatively TRBD2 (5 bases). The CDR3 is 19 residues long. Trimming shortened V by 4 bases and J by 2 bases, and 26 bases separated the two germline ends. In germline, CDR1 is KGHSH, CDR2 LQKENI. The CDR3 loop reads CASSRQVVDSPFQQETQYF. The DNA of the CDR3 is TGTGCCAGCTCACGACAAGTGGTGGACTCCCCCTTCCAGCAAGAGACCCAGTACTTC.

V and J are TRBV28 and TRBJ2-3; 7 bases fit TRBD1. The CDR3 runs to 15 residues. Germline CDR1 MDHEN, CDR2 SYDVKM. The V and J ends lost 3 bases and 7 bases, in that order; junction bases with no gene match: 10. The CDR3 reads CASSFGGQPPHTQYF. The CDR3 DNA sequence: TGTGCCAGCAGTTTTGGGGGACAGCCTCCTCATACGCAGTATTTT.

This chain connects TRBV6-2 or TRBV6-3 to TRBJ2-2; unclear D gene. This CDR3 is 13 amino acids long. Germline V lookup: CDR1 MNHEY, CDR2 SVGEGT. Trimming removed 7 bases from V and 3 bases from J, with 9 bases in between. This CDR3 is CASMDRYTGELFF. As DNA, the CDR3 is TGTGCCAGCATGGACCGTTACACCGGGGAGCTGTTTTTT.

V usage is TRBV12-5 and J usage is TRBJ2-1; D gene ambiguous. The CDR3 spans 15 residues. Germline CDR1 LGHNT, CDR2 FRNRAP. With 6 bases removed from V and 8 bases from J, the gap between germline ends came to 20 bases. This CDR3 is CASGPTFVSLDEQFF. For the CDR3, the DNA is TGTGCTAGTGGGCCTACCTTCGTTTCTTTGGATGAGCAGTTCTTC.

This clonotype was detected only a few times. The chain has TRBV28 and TRBJ2-7; possibly TRBD1 for D (5 bases). Trimming stripped 2 bases from V and 2 bases from J, with 7 bases between. The CDR3 covers 13 residues. Germline CDR1 reads MDHEN; CDR2 reads SYDVKM. The CDR3 loop is CASSLIRAYEQYF. The CDR3 DNA reads as TGTGCCAGCAGTTTAATCAGGGCCTACGAGCAGTACTTC. Drawing the rest from reference TRBV28 and TRBJ2-7, the complete variable domain is DVKVTQSSRYLVKRTGEKVFLECVQDMDHENMFWYRQDPGLGLRLIYFSYDVKMKEKGDIPEGYSVSREKKERFSLILESASTNQTSMYLCASSLIRAYEQYFGPGTRLTVT.

The chain links TRBV7-6 to TRBJ2-1; 8 nucleotides line up with TRBD2. The junction had 9 bases not matched to a gene; V was cut back by 5 bases and J by 9 bases. Germline-derived CDR1 and CDR2 are SGHVS and FNYEAQ. The CDR3 is 14 amino acids. The DNA of the CDR3 is TGTGCCAGCAGCCAGGGACTAGGTCAGACTGAGCAGTTCTTC. It encodes CASSQGLGQTEQFF.

This chain joins TRBV20-1 and TRBJ2-1; 11 bases line up with TRBD2. V shed 8 bases and J 2 bases; nucleotides not matched to a gene: 11. CDR3 length equals 16 residues. From germline, CDR1 is DFQATT and CDR2 SNEGSKA (reference sequence). The CDR3 nucleotides are TGCAGTTCCTGGGTAGCGGGAGGGACTCCCTACAATGAGCAGTTCTTC. It encodes CSSWVAGGTPYNEQFF.

The chain links TRBV29-1 to TRBJ2-3; no definite D call. Trimming stripped 1 base from V and 8 bases from J, with 7 bases between. Germline CDR1 reads SQVTM; CDR2 reads ANQGSEA. CDR3 length: 11 amino acids. CDR3 nucleotide sequence: TGCAGCGTTGAAGGGTACGGTACGCAGTATTTT. Amino acid sequence: CSVEGYGTQYF.

CDR3 loop: CASSTQARQETQYF. CDR3 nucleotide sequence: TGTGCCAGCAGCACCCAAGCCCGCCAAGAGACCCAGTACTTC. J is TRBJ2-5 and V is TRBV7-2; D is unclear. Trimming cost V 5 bases and J 1 base, with 11 bases left between them. CDR3 length: 14 residues. Germline loops: CDR1 SGHTA, CDR2 FQGNSA. Supplemented by reference TRBV7-2 and TRBJ2-5, the full variable domain reads GAGVSQSPSNKVTEKGKDVELRCDPISGHTALYWYRQSLGQGLEFLIYFQGNSAPDKSGLPSDRFSAERTGGSVSTLTIQRTQQEDSAVYLCASSTQARQETQYFGPGTRLLVL.

The CDR3 coding sequence is TGTGCCAGCAACCTGAACGTATTGGCTTTCTTT. Its protein product is CASNLNVLAFF. This chain connects TRBV2 to TRBJ1-1; D is unresolved. Germline values: CDR1 SNHLY, CDR2 FYNNEI. The CDR3 length is 11 residues. V was cut by 7 bases and J by 11 bases, with 14 bases left in between.

A few counts support this clonotype. The genes are TRBV29-1 and TRBJ1-1, with D possibly being TRBD1 (6 bases). Trimming cost V 5 bases and J 7 bases, with 20 bases left between them. This CDR3 spans 14 amino acids. Germline assignment: CDR1 SQVTM and CDR2 ANQGSEA. The CDR3 sequence: CSVLGGGQRGEAFF. CDR3 DNA sequence: TGCAGCGTTCTGGGAGGGGGGCAGCGGGGTGAAGCTTTCTTT. Filled out from reference TRBV29-1 and TRBJ1-1, the complete variable domain reads SAVISQKPSRDICQRGTSLTIQCQVDSQVTMMFWYRQQPGQSLTLIATANQGSEATYESGFVIDKFPISRPNLTFSTLTVSNMSPEDSSIYLCSVLGGGQRGEAFFGQGTRLTVV.

The chain combines TRBV6-1 with TRBJ2-5; no firm D call. Trimming removed 6 bases at V and 5 bases at J, with 13 bases between. The germline CDR1 and CDR2 sequences are MNHNS and SASEGT. The CDR3 spans 13 residues. The CDR3 DNA reads TGTGCCAGCAGCCGATCGGTAGGGGAGACCCAGTACTTC. Translated: CASSRSVGETQYF.

The V gene is TRBV12-3 or TRBV12-4, the J gene TRBJ1-4, with D possibly matching TRBD1 (6 bases). CDR3 size: 15 residues. V was clipped by 6 bases and J by 5 bases, with 16 bases between them. The CDR3 loop reads CASSPGTTGNEKLFF. CDR3 nucleotide sequence: TGTGCCAGCAGCCCCGGGACAACGGGGAATGAAAAACTGTTTTTT.

This clonotype was seen a few times. The chain combines TRBV12-3 or TRBV12-4 with TRBJ1-2; the D is unclear. Trimming shortened V by 3 bases and J by 4 bases, and 6 bases separated the two germline ends. The CDR3 covers 12 residues. Here the CDR3 reads CASSFGVYGYTF. CDR3 nucleotides: TGTGCCAGCAGTTTTGGAGTCTATGGCTACACCTTC.

V is TRBV12-3 or TRBV12-4 and J is TRBJ2-7; D is unresolved. V shed 5 bases and J shed 6 bases, with 17 bases lying between them. The CDR3 is 14 residues long. The CDR3 region has the DNA TGTGCCAGCAGTACAACGAAAGGACGCCGCGAGCAGTACTTC. Its translation is CASSTTKGRREQYF.

This clonotype was picked up a small number of times. The gene calls are TRBV7-2 and TRBJ2-2; no clear D. The CDR3 is made up of 13 amino acids. Germline V gives CDR1 SGHTA, CDR2 FQGNSA. The V gene lost 4 bases and the J gene lost 7 bases, with 10 bases spanning the gap. The CDR3 loop is CASSSLYGGELFF. CDR3 in DNA: TGTGCCAGCAGCTCCCTTTATGGCGGGGAGCTGTTTTTT.